This T cell receptor (beta chain) was documented in a study of human T cells and chemical hapten exposure. Study details: Each patch test put 0.01% DPC on the upper back, and results were read at 6 days. Minor pooled library volume differences mainly drove per-sample TCR yield variation.

Study-wide findings and caveats: After DPC sensitization, TCRs above 1 in 1000 frequency showed no change.

V was trimmed by 8 bases and J by 7 bases, leaving 11 bases between them. The CDR3 has 12 amino acids. Per the germline V gene, CDR1 is MDHEN and CDR2 is SYDVKM. Remarks on this clonotype: As yet, its antigen is unknown. A much larger clone differs from this one at a single base, so this may be a read error.

TCRdb reanalysed the RACE reads using MiXCR and keeps one entry per CDR3 protein. The sample consists of fewer than 85,000 distinct CDR3 sequences, more than 8.5% of them appearing once. Time point: patch test 2, 6 weeks after DPC sensitization. The treatment denotes: therapeutic diphenylcyclopropenone sensitization with weekly scalp DPC. The receptor was isolated from a woman aged 25 to 45 with alopecia areata. Some clones in this sample may be carry-over from other donors' samples. Sequenced here: whole blood, sampled in connection with sensitization to the hapten diphenylcyclopropenone (DPC). The chain couples TRBV28 to TRBJ2-2; tentative D call: TRBD1 (5 bases). CDR3 protein: CASGLQVGELFF. The CDR3 coding sequence is TGTGCCAGCGGATTACAGGTCGGGGAGCTGTTTTTT.